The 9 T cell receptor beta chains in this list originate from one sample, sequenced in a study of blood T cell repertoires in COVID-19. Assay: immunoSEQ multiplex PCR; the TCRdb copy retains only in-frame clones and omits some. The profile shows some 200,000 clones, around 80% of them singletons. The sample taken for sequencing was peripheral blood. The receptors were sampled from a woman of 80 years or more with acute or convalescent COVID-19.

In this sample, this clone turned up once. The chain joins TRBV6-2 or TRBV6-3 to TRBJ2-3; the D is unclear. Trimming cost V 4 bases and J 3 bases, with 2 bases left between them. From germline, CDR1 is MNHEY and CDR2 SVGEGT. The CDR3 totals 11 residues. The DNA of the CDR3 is TGTGCCAGCAGTTTAACAGATACGCAGTATTTT. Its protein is CASSLTDTQYF.

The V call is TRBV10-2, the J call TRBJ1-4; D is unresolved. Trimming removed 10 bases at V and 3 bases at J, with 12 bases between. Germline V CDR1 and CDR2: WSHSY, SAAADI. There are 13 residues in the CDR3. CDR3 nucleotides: TGCGCCACCGGACTGGGTTCTAATGAAAAACTGTTTTTT. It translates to CATGLGSNEKLFF.

CDR3 in amino acids: CASSQGAHTEAFF. CDR3 nucleotides: TGTGCCAGCAGCCAAGGGGCGCACACTGAAGCTTTCTTT. The chain is built from TRBV3-1 (or the pseudogene TRBV3-2) and TRBJ1-1; unclear D gene. The germline V gene has CDR1 LGHDT and CDR2 YNNKEL (reference sequence). The V gene lost 1 base and the J gene lost 3 bases, with 6 bases spanning the gap. This CDR3 spans 13 amino acids.

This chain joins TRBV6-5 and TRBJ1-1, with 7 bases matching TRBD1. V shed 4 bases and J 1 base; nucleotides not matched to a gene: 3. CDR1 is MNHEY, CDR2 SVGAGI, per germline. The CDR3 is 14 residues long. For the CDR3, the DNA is TGTGCCAGCAGTTCCGGGACAGAGAACACTGAAGCTTTCTTT. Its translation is CASSSGTENTEAFF.

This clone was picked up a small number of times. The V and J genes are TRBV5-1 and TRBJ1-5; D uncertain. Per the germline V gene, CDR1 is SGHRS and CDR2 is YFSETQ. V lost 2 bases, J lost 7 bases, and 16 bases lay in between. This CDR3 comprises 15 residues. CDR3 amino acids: CASSLVGSPGQPQHF. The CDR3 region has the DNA TGCGCCAGCAGCTTAGTCGGGTCCCCCGGGCAGCCCCAGCATTTT.

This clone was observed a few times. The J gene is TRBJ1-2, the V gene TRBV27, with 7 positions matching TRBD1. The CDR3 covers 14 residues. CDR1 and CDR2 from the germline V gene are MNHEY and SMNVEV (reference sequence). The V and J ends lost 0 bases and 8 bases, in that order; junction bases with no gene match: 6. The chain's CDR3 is CASSLSRQGVGYTF. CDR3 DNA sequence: TGTGCCAGCAGTTTATCTAGACAGGGCGTGGGCTACACCTTC.

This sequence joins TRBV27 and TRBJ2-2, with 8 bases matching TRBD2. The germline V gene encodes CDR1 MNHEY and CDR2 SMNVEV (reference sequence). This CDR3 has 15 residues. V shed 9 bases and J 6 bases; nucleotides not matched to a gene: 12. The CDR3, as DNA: TGTGCCAGTTCCCCCCAAGCGGGAGTCTCCGGGGAGCTGTTTTTT. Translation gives CASSPQAGVSGELFF.

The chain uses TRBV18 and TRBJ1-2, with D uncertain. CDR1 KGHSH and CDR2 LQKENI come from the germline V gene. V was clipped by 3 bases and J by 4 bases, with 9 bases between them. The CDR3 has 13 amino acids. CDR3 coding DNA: TGTGCCAGCTCACCCGCAGGCCTCTATGGCTACACCTTC. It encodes CASSPAGLYGYTF.

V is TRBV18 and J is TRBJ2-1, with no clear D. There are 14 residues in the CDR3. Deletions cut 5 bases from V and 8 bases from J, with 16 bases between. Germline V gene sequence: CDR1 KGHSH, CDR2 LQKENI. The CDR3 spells CASSLIRGEDEQFF. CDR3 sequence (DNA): TGTGCCAGCTCATTAATCCGTGGAGAGGATGAGCAGTTCTTC.